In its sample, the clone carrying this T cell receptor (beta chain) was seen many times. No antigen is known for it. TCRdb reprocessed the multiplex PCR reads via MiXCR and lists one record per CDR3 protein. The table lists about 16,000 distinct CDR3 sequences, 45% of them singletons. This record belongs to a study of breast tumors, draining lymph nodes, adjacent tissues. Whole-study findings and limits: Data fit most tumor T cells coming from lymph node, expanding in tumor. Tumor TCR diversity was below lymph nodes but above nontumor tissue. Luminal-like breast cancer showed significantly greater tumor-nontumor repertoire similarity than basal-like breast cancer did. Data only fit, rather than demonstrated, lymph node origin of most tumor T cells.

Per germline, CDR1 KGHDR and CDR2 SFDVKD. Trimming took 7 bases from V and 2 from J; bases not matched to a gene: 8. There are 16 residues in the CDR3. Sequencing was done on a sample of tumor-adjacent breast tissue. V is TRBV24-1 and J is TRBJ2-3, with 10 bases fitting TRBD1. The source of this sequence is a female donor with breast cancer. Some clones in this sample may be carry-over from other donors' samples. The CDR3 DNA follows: TGTGCCACCAGCCAGGGACAGGGGTTAACCACAGATACGCAGTATTTT. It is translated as CATSQGQGLTTDTQYF.